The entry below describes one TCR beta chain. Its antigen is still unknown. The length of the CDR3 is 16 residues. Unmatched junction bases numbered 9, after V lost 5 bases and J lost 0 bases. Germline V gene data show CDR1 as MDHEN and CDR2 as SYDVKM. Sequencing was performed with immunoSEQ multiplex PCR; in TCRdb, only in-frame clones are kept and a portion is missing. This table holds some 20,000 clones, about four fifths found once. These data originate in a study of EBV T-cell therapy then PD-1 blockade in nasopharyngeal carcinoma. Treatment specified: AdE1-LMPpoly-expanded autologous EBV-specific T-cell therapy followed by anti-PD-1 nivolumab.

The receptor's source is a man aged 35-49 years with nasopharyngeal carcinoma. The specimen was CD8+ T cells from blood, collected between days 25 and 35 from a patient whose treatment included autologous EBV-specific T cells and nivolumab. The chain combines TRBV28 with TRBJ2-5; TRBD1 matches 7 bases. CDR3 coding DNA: TGTGCCAGCAGTCCATGGACAGGCGGGTACCAAGAGACCCAGTACTTC. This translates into CASSPWTGGYQETQYF.